One sample yielded the 26 T cell receptor beta chains listed below, sequenced in a study of beta chain features in type 1 diabetes. Expressed TCRB transcripts got sequenced, as all isolated RNA was reverse transcribed. TCRdb's table, derived via immunoSEQ multiplex PCR, lists solely in-frame clones and lacks some. The sample has 680,000 or so clones; over 10% are singletons. Overall study results and limits: Type 1 diabetes patients had moderately but significantly shorter TCRB CDR3s in all four CD4+ subsets.

Which antigens these TCRs recognize remains unknown. The specimen sequenced was naive CD4+ T cells from blood. The source of these receptors is a young man with type 1 diabetes.

This clone appeared a few times. The V gene is TRBV29-1, the J gene TRBJ2-1, with TRBD2 matching over 7 bases. The trim removed 7 bases at V and 0 bases at J, leaving 6 bases unmatched. This CDR3 has 14 amino acids. Germline CDR1 is SQVTM and CDR2 is ANQGSEA. DNA for the CDR3: TGCAGCGCGCACGGGGGGAGCTCCTACAATGAGCAGTTCTTC. Protein product: CSAHGGSSYNEQFF.

The chain has TRBV7-8 and TRBJ2-1; tentatively, D is TRBD2 (7 bases). The V end was cut by 1 base, the J end by 4 bases, with 14 bases between. Looked up from germline, CDR1 is SGHVS and CDR2 is FQNEAQ. The CDR3 runs 16 residues. The CDR3 loop reads CASSLVAGARYNEQFF. The CDR3 DNA reads as TGTGCCAGCAGCTTAGTCGCGGGGGCCCGATACAATGAGCAGTTCTTC.

This clone has only a few counts. The V call is TRBV19, the J call TRBJ1-2; TRBD1 agrees at 8 bases. The CDR3 spans 15 residues. The germline V gene has CDR1 LNHDA and CDR2 SQIVND (reference sequence). J gave up 0 bases and V 8 bases, and 8 bases lay outside the gene matches. As DNA, the CDR3 is TGTGCCAGTCGCCAGGACAGGGTCACTAACTATGGCTACACCTTC. It is translated as CASRQDRVTNYGYTF.

V usage is TRBV5-6 and J usage is TRBJ2-3; D may be TRBD2 (6 bases). V lost 9 bases and J 1 base, leaving 12 bases between the germline ends. This CDR3 is built from 13 residues. CDR1 is SGHDT and CDR2 is YYEEEE in the germline V gene. The CDR3 bases are TGTGCCACCCGGACTACCCGCACAGATACGCAGTATTTT. Protein: CATRTTRTDTQYF.

This clone was observed a handful of times. The rearrangement uses TRBV13 and TRBJ2-3, with TRBD2 matching over 7 bases. This CDR3 has 15 amino acids. Germline assignment: CDR1 PRHDT and CDR2 FYEKMQ (reference sequence). With 8 bases clipped from V and 0 bases from J, the junction kept 8 bases outside the gene matches. The CDR3, as DNA: TGTGCCAGCGGTAGAAGCGGGGCTAGCACAGATACGCAGTATTTT. It is translated as CASGRSGASTDTQYF.

This chain uses TRBV10-3 with TRBJ1-5, with TRBD1 as a possible D gene (5 bases). The CDR3 loop spans 13 amino acids. Trimming cost V 3 bases and J 8 bases, with 11 bases left between them. Germline lookup yields CDR1 ENHRY and CDR2 SYGVKD. This chain's CDR3 is CAISDGAGEPQHF. The CDR3 DNA is TGTGCCATCAGTGATGGGGCCGGTGAGCCCCAGCATTTT.

This clone was seen more than once but under ten times. The chain is built from TRBV30 and TRBJ1-1, with D hard to call. Germline values: CDR1 GTSNPN, CDR2 SVGIG (reference sequence). Trimming shortened V by 2 bases and J by 1 base, and 8 bases separated the two germline ends. This CDR3 has 13 residues. The CDR3 sequence: CAWSYQENTEAFF. The CDR3 nucleotides read TGTGCCTGGAGTTACCAGGAGAACACTGAAGCTTTCTTT.

The chain couples TRBV5-8 to TRBJ1-6; D is unresolved. The CDR3 is made up of 14 amino acids. V was trimmed by 1 base and J by 11 bases, leaving 13 bases between them. The V gene's germline CDR1 is SGHTS and CDR2 YDEGEE. The CDR3 bases are TGTGCCAGCAGCTTGATGGACGGCGGAGCACCCCTCCACTTT. Its protein is CASSLMDGGAPLHF. Using reference TRBV5-8 and TRBJ1-6 for the parts outside the CDR3, the full variable domain is EAGVTQSPTHLIKTRGQQATLRCSPISGHTSVYWYQQALGLGLQFLLWYDEGEERNRGNFPPRFSGRQFPNYSSELNVNALELEDSALYLCASSLMDGGAPLHFGNGTRLTVT.

In this sample, this clone turned up a few times. This rearrangement joins TRBV6-5 to TRBJ2-7; TRBD1 is a possible D gene (7 bases). The CDR3 is made up of 16 amino acids. Germline assignment: CDR1 MNHEY and CDR2 SVGAGI. Between the trimmed V and J ends, which lost 2 bases and 3 bases, there was a span of 17 bases. CDR3 residues: CASSYASPGGGYEQYF. CDR3 coding DNA: TGTGCCAGCAGTTACGCCTCTCCAGGGGGAGGCTACGAGCAGTACTTC.

This clone was found a few times. The chain employs TRBV7-9 and TRBJ1-2; D is perhaps TRBD1 (6 bases). V was trimmed by 3 bases and J by 4 bases, leaving 12 bases between them. Germline-derived CDR1 and CDR2 are SEHNR and FQNEAQ (reference sequence). The CDR3 totals 14 residues. The DNA for the CDR3 is TGTGCCAGCAGCTTGATACAGGGAAGCTATGGCTACACCTTC. Residues: CASSLIQGSYGYTF.

This clone appeared once. The chain carries TRBV13 and TRBJ1-2; 8 bases map to TRBD1. The V and J ends lost 5 bases and 3 bases, in that order; junction bases with no gene match: 8. Germline values: CDR1 PRHDT, CDR2 FYEKMQ (reference sequence). This CDR3 comprises 15 residues. In nucleotides, the CDR3 is TGTGCCAGCAGCGGACGGACAGGGATGGACTATGGCTACACCTTC. Residues: CASSGRTGMDYGYTF.

V and J are TRBV7-8 and TRBJ2-5; D gene unclear. Germline CDR1 and CDR2: SGHVS and FQNEAQ. This CDR3 has 15 residues. Trimming left V 5 bases short and J 2 bases short, with 15 bases between. CDR3 amino acids: CASSTKGTLQETQYF. In DNA form, the CDR3 reads TGTGCCAGCAGCACGAAGGGTACCCTACAAGAGACCCAGTACTTC.

This clone came up a few times. This rearrangement joins TRBV14 to TRBJ2-5; D may correspond to TRBD1 or TRBD2 (6 bases each). Germline loops: CDR1 SGHDN, CDR2 FVKESK. The CDR3 runs 17 residues. V was shortened by 0 bases and J by 5 bases, with 19 bases between the two germline ends. The CDR3 sequence is CASSQDSPGAWLETQYF. The CDR3 DNA reads as TGTGCCAGCAGCCAAGATTCCCCGGGGGCCTGGTTGGAGACCCAGTACTTC. The full variable domain, in which reference TRBV14 and TRBJ2-5 provide the parts outside the CDR3, is EAGVTQFPSHSVIEKGQTVTLRCDPISGHDNLYWYRRVMGKEIKFLLHFVKESKQDESGMPNNRFLAERTGGTYSTLKVQPAELEDSGVYFCASSQDSPGAWLETQYFGPGTRLLVL.

The chain carries TRBV19 and TRBJ1-1, with D unclear. In germline, CDR1 is LNHDA, CDR2 SQIVND (reference sequence). V was shortened by 1 base and J by 7 bases, with 7 bases between the two germline ends. This CDR3 region has 12 residues. Here the CDR3 DNA reads TGTGCCAGTAGTATAGCCCGGAATGAAGCTTTCTTT. This sequence encodes CASSIARNEAFF.

This clone was detected a few times. The V gene is TRBV15, the J gene TRBJ1-4; D remains unclear. This CDR3 has 12 residues. V shed 0 bases and J shed 10 bases, with 6 bases lying between them. Germline CDR1 LNHNV, CDR2 YYDKDF (reference sequence). DNA for the CDR3: TGTGCCACCAGCAGAGATATGGGAAAACTGTTTTTT. Translating it yields CATSRDMGKLFF.

The sample holds a few counts of this clone. This sequence joins TRBV11-1 and TRBJ2-1, with 9 positions matching TRBD1. V gave up 4 bases and J gave up 4 bases; unmatched junction bases: 5. This CDR3 comprises 15 residues. Germline-derived CDR1 and CDR2 are SGHAT and FQDESV (reference sequence). CDR3: CASSYDRGRYNEQFF. DNA for the CDR3: TGTGCCAGCAGCTATGACAGGGGGAGGTACAATGAGCAGTTCTTC.

This rearrangement joins TRBV5-4 to TRBJ2-7; D might be TRBD1 (6 bases). The V end was cut by 3 bases, the J end by 5 bases, with 12 bases between. This CDR3 comprises 13 residues. Germline loops: CDR1 SGHNT, CDR2 YYREEE (reference sequence). The CDR3 DNA sequence: TGTGCCAGCAGCTCGACAGGCCTCGACGAGCAGTACTTC. It specifies CASSSTGLDEQYF.

V usage is TRBV10-1 and J usage is TRBJ2-1; D remains unclear. CDR1 WNHNN and CDR2 SYGVQD come from the germline V gene (reference sequence). Trimming took off 3 bases at V and 13 bases at J, with 10 bases between the two ends. The length of the CDR3 is 11 residues. The CDR3 loop is CASSDLGNQFF. The CDR3 DNA sequence: TGCGCCAGCAGTGATTTGGGGAATCAGTTCTTC.

This chain connects TRBV29-1 to TRBJ1-5; D not resolved. V lost 4 bases to trimming and J lost 11 bases, with 15 bases between them. In germline, CDR1 is SQVTM, CDR2 ANQGSEA. This CDR3 has 12 residues. DNA of the CDR3: TGCAGCGTTGTGTATGCGGGTCACTCCCAGCATTTT. This translates into CSVVYAGHSQHF.

This clone was recorded a few times. V and J are TRBV7-8 and TRBJ2-7; D gene ambiguous. Trimming stripped 1 base from V and 0 bases from J, with 7 bases between. CDR1 and CDR2 from the germline V gene are SGHVS and FQNEAQ. This CDR3 region has 14 residues. As DNA, the CDR3 is TGTGCCAGCAGCTTAGAATCAGGCTCCTACGAGCAGTACTTC. It specifies CASSLESGSYEQYF.

The V and J genes are TRBV12-5 and TRBJ2-5; D ambiguous. V lost 0 bases to trimming and J lost 4 bases, with 6 bases between them. CDR1 LGHNT and CDR2 FRNRAP come from the germline V gene. This CDR3 comprises 13 residues. The CDR3, as DNA: TGTGCTAGTGGTTTGGTAAACGGAGAGACCCAGTACTTC. As protein: CASGLVNGETQYF.

This chain connects TRBV10-3 to TRBJ2-5; D may be TRBD1 (6 bases). V was trimmed by 4 bases and J by 3 bases, leaving 9 bases between them. Germline CDR1 reads ENHRY; CDR2 reads SYGVKD. The CDR3 runs to 13 residues. CDR3 in amino acids: CAISAYREETQYF. The CDR3 DNA reads TGTGCCATCAGTGCCTACAGGGAAGAGACCCAGTACTTC.

This chain links TRBV6-5 with TRBJ1-2; TRBD1 aligns across 8 bases. The CDR3 is 14 amino acids. J lost 7 bases, V lost 6 bases, and 10 bases had no gene match. CDR1 and CDR2 (germline): MNHEY, SVGAGI. The DNA of the CDR3 is TGTGCCAGCAGCCCCGGACAGGGAGAGGGTGGCTACACCTTC. Translated, it gives CASSPGQGEGGYTF.

In its sample, this clone was seen a few times. CDR3 protein: CAISERAQETQYF. The CDR3 DNA reads TGTGCCATCAGTGAGAGGGCCCAAGAGACCCAGTACTTC. The chain recombines TRBV10-3 with TRBJ2-5; no clear D gene. Per the germline V gene, CDR1 is ENHRY and CDR2 is SYGVKD. There are 13 residues in the CDR3. The V end lost 2 bases, the J end lost 1 base, and 5 bases lay between the germline ends.

The chain joins TRBV11-2 to TRBJ1-6; D is uncertain. V lost 1 base to trimming and J lost 9 bases, with 7 bases between them. The CDR3 loop spans 13 amino acids. CDR1 and CDR2 from the germline V gene are SGHAT and FQNNGV. The CDR3 region is CASSLGSPSPLHF. CDR3 coding DNA: TGTGCCAGCAGCTTAGGTAGCCCTTCACCCCTCCACTTT. The full variable domain, its missing parts supplied by reference TRBV11-2 and TRBJ1-6, is EAGVAQSPRYKIIEKRQSVAFWCNPISGHATLYWYQQILGQGPKLLIQFQNNGVVDDSQLPKDRFSAERLKGVDSTLKIQPAKLEDSAVYLCASSLGSPSPLHFGNGTRLTVT.

This clone was seen a handful of times. J is TRBJ2-1 and V is TRBV21-1; the table's D call, TRBD2, has no DNA check behind it. TRBV21-1 is termed a pseudogene. The CDR3 spans 13 residues. In nucleotides, the CDR3 is TGTGCCAGCAGCAAAGCGCTGTCGGGGGTTTGGTTCTTC. This gives the protein CASSKALSGVWFF.